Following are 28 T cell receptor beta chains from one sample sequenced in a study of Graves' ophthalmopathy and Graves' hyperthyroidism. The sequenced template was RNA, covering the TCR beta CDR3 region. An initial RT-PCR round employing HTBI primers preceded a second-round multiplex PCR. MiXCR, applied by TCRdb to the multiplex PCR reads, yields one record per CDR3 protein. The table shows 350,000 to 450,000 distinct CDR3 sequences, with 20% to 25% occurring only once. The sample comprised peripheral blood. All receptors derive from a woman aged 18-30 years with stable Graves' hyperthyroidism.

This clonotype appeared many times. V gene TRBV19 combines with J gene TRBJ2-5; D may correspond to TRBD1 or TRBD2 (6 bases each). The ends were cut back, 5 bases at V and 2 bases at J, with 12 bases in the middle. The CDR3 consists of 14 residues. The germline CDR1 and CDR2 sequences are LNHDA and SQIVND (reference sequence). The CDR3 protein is CASSDGGRQETQYF. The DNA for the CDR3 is TGTGCCAGTAGTGATGGGGGGCGGCAAGAGACCCAGTACTTC.

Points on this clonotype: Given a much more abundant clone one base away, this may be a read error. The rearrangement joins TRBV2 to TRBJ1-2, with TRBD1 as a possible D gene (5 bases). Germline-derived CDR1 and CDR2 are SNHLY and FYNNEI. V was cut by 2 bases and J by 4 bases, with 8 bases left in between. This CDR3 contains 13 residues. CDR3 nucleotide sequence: TGTGCCAGCAGTGAATCAGGGATCTATGGCTACACCTTC. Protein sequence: CASSESGIYGYTF.

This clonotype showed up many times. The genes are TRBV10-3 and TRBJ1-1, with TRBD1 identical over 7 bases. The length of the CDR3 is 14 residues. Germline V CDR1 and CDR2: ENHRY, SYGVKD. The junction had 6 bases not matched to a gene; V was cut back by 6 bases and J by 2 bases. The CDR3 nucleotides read TGTGCCATCAGAAACAGGGGACTTAACACTGAAGCTTTCTTT. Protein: CAIRNRGLNTEAFF.

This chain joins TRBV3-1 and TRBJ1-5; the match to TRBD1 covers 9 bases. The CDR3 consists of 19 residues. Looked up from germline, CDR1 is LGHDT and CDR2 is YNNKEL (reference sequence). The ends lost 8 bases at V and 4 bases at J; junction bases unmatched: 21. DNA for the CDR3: TGTGCCAGCGATCCCACCCGGACAGGGGACCCTCACTGGAATCAGCCCCAGCATTTT. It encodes CASDPTRTGDPHWNQPQHF.

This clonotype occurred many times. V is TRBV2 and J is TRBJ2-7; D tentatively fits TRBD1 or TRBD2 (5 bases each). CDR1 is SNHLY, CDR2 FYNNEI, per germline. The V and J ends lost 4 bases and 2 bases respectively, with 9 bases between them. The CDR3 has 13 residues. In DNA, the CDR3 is TGTGCCAGCAGTGGGGACCCTGCCTACGAGCAGTACTTC. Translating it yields CASSGDPAYEQYF.

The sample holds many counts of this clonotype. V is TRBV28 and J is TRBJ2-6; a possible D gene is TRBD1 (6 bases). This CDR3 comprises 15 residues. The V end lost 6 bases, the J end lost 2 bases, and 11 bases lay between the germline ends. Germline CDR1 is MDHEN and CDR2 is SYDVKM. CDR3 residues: CASRVGAAGANVLTF. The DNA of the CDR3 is TGTGCCAGCAGGGTGGGGGCAGCTGGGGCCAACGTCCTGACTTTC.

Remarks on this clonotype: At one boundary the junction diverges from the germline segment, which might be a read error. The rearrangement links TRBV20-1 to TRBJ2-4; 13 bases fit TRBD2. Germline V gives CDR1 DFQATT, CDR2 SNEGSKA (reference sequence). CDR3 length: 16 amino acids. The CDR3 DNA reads TGCAGTGCTAGAGATGGACTAGCGGGAGCCAAAAACATTAAGTACTTC. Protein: CSARDGLAGAKNIKYF.

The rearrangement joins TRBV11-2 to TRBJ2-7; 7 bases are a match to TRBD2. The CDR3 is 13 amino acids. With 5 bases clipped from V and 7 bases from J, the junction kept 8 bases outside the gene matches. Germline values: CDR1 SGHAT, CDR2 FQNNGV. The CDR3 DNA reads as TGTGCCAGCAGCCACCCCCGGGAGGAGGAGCAGTACTTC. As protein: CASSHPREEEQYF.

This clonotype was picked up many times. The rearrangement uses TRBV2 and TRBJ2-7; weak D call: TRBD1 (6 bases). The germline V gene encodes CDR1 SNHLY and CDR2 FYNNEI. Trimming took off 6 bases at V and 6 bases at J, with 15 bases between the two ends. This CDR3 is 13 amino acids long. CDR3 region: CASRRDEGGEQYF. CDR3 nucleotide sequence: TGTGCCAGCAGAAGGGATGAAGGGGGCGAGCAGTACTTC.

The DNA of the CDR3 is TGTGCCAGCAGCCTAGGACGGGGGCCCATGAACACTGAAGCTTTCTTT. It codes for CASSLGRGPMNTEAFF. The chain uses TRBV11-2 and TRBJ1-1, with D tentatively TRBD1 (6 bases). Per the germline V gene, CDR1 is SGHAT and CDR2 is FQNNGV. The V end lost 5 bases, the J end lost 0 bases, and 16 bases lay between the germline ends. This CDR3 spans 16 amino acids.

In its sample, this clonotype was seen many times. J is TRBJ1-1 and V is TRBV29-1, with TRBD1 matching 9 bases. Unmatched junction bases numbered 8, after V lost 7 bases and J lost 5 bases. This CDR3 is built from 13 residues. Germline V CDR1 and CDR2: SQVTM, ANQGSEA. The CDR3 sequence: CSGGDRARTEAFF. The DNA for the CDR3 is TGCAGCGGAGGGGACAGGGCGAGGACTGAAGCTTTCTTT.

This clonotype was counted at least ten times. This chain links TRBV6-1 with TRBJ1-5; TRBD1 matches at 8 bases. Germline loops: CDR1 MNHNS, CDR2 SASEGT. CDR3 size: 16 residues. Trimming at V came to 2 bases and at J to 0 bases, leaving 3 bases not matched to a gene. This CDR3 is CASSELTGDSNQPQHF. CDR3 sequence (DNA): TGTGCCAGCAGTGAATTGACAGGGGATAGCAATCAGCCCCAGCATTTT.

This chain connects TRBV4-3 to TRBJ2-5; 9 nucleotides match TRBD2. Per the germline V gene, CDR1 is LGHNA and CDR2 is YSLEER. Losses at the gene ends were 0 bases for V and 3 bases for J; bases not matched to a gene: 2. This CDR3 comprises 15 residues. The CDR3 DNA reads TGCGCCAGCAGCCAAGATCGACTAGCGGAAGAGACCCAGTACTTC. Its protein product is CASSQDRLAEETQYF.

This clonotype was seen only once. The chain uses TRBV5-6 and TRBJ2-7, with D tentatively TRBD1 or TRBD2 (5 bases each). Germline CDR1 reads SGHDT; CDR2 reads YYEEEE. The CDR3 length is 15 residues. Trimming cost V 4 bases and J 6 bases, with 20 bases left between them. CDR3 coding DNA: TGTGCCAGCAGCGGGAACGGGACGGCGGGTGGCGAGCAGTACTTC. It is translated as CASSGNGTAGGEQYF.

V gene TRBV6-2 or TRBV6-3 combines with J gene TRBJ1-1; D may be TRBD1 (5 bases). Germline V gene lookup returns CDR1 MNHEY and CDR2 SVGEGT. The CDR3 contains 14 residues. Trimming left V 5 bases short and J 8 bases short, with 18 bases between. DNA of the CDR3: TGTGCCAGCAGTCAGGGAGGAGGGGCATCCGAAGCTTTCTTT. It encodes CASSQGGGASEAFF.

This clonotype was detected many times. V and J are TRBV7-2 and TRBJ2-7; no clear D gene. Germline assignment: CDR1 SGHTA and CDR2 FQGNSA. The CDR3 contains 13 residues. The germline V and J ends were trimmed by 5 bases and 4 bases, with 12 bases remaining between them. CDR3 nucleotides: TGTGCCAGCAGCCCCTCTGTAGGTTACGAGCAGTACTTC. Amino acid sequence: CASSPSVGYEQYF.

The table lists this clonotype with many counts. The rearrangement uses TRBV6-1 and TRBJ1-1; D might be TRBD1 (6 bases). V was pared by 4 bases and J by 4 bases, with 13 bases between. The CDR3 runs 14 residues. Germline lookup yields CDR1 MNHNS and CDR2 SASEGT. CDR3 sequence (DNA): TGTGCCAGCAGTGCCCCCGGGGGGCTCACTGAAGCTTTCTTT. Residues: CASSAPGGLTEAFF.

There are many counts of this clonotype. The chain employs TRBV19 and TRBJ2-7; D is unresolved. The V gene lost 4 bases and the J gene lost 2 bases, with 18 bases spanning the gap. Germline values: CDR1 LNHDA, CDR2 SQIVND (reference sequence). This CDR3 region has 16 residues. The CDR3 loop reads CASSKTRTDKTYEQYF. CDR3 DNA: TGTGCCAGTAGTAAGACTCGGACCGACAAGACCTACGAGCAGTACTTC.

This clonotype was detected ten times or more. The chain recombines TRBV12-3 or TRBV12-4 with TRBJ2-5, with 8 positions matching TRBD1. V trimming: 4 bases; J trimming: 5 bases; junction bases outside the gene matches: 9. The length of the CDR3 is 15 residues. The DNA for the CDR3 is TGTGCCAGCAGTTGGGGGACAGGTGACACGGAGACCCAGTACTTC. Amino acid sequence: CASSWGTGDTETQYF.

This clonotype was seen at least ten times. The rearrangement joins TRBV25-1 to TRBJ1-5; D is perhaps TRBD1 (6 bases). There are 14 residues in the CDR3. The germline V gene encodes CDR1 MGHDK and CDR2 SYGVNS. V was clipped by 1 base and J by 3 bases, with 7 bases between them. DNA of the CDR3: TGTGCCAGCAGTGAATCAGGGGCCAATCAGCCCCAGCATTTT. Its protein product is CASSESGANQPQHF.

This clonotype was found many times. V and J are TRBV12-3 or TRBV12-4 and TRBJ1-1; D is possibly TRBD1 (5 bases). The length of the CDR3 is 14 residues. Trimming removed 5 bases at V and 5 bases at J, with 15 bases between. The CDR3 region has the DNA TGTGCCAGCAGTCCGAGGGGTGGAGGGACTGAAGCTTTCTTT. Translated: CASSPRGGGTEAFF.

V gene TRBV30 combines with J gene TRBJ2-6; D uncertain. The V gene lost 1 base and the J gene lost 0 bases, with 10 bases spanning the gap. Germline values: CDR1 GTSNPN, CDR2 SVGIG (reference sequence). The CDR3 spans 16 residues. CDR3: CAWSASRTSGANVLTF. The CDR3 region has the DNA TGTGCCTGGAGTGCATCCAGGACCTCTGGGGCCAACGTCCTGACTTTC. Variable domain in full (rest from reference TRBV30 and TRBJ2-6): SQTIHQWPATLVQPVGSPLSLECTVEGTSNPNLYWYRQAAGRGLQLLFYSVGIGQISSEVPQNLSASRPQDRQFILSSKKLLLSDSGFYLCAWSASRTSGANVLTFGAGSRLTVL.

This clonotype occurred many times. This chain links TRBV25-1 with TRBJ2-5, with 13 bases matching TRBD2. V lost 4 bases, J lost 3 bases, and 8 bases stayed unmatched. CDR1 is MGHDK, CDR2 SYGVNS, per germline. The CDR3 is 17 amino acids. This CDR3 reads CASSGRLAGGLKETQYF. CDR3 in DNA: TGTGCCAGCAGTGGCCGACTAGCGGGAGGTTTAAAAGAGACCCAGTACTTC.

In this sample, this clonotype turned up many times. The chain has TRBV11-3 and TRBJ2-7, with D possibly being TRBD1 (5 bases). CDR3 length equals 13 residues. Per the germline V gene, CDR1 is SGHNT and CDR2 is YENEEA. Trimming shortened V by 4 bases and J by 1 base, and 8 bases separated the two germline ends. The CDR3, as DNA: TGTGCCAGCAGCTCCCGACAGTCCTACGAGCAGTACTTC. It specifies CASSSRQSYEQYF.

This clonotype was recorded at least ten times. CDR3 sequence: CASSLIRWTQGSPYEQYF. As DNA, the CDR3 is TGCGCCAGCAGCTTGATTCGCTGGACCCAGGGAAGCCCCTACGAGCAGTACTTC. The chain joins TRBV5-1 to TRBJ2-7, with D maybe TRBD1 (5 bases). This CDR3 contains 18 residues. CDR1 SGHRS and CDR2 YFSETQ come from the germline V gene. V lost 1 base and J lost 2, with 22 bases in between.

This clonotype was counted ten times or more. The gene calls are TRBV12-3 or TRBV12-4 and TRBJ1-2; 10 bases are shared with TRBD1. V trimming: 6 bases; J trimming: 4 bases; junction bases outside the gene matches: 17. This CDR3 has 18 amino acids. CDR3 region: CASRSGGGQGFVSYGYTF. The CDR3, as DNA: TGTGCCAGCAGGTCCGGGGGGGGACAGGGGTTCGTGAGCTATGGCTACACCTTC.

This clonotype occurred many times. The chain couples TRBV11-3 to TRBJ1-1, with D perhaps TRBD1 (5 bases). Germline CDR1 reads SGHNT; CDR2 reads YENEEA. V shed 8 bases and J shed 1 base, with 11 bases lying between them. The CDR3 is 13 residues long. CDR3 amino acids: CASSWGGNTEAFF. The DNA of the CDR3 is TGTGCCAGCTCATGGGGGGGGAACACTGAAGCTTTCTTT. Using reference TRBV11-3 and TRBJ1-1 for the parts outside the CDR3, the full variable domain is EAGVVQSPRYKIIEKKQPVAFWCNPISGHNTLYWYLQNLGQGPELLIRYENEEAVDDSQLPKDRFSAERLKGVDSTLKIQPAELGDSAVYLCASSWGGNTEAFFGQGTRLTVV.

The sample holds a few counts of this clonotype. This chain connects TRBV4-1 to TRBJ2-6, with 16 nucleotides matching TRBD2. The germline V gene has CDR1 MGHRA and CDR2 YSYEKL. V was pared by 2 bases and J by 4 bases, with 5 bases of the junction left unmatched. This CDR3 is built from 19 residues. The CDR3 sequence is CASSQRGLAGGRGANVLTF. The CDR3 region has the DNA TGCGCCAGCAGCCAAAGGGGACTAGCGGGAGGGCGGGGGGCCAACGTCCTGACTTTC.